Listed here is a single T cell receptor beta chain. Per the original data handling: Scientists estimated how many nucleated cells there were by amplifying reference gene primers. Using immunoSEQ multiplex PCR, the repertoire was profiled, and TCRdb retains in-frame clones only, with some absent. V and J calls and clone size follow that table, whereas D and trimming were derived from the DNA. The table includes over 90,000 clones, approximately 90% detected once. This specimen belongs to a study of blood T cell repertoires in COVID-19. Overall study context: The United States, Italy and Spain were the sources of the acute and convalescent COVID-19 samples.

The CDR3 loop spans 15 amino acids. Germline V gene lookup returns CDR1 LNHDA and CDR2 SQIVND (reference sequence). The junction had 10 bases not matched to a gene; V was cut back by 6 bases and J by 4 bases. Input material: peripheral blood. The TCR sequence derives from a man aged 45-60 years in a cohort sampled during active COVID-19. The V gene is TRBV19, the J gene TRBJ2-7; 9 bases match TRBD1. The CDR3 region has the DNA TGTGCCAGTAGCATAAAACAGGGGGCCCTATACGAGCAGTACTTC. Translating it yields CASSIKQGALYEQYF.